This T cell receptor (beta chain) stems from a study of prognosis after radiotherapy for stage I lung cancer. Study information: It was between April 2018 and 2019 that stage I non-small cell lung cancer patients were enrolled. Among the patients, several developed distant metastases after radiotherapy at a median of roughly seven months, and 15 showed no significant progression. With a biologically effective dose of at least 100 Gy, radiotherapy took the form of SBRT split into 3 to 5 fractions. Study results and limitations: After stereotactic body radiation therapy, median unique TCR clones were 6,861, down from approximately 11,000.

Germline CDR1 reads SGHNT; CDR2 reads YENEEA. The V and J ends lost 3 bases and 5 bases respectively, with 9 bases between them. This CDR3 is built from 13 residues. Genomic DNA was the source, and TCR beta CDR3 was amplified from it by two-round multiplex PCR. Amplification in first-round PCR relied on primers specific to each TRBV and TRBJ gene. TCRdb re-called the multiplex PCR reads with MiXCR, one entry per CDR3 protein. The profile shows about 34,000 distinct CDR3 sequences, about 31% of them singletons. In its sample, this clonotype was seen many times. The antigen remains undetermined. This receptor was taken from a donor of 50 years or more with non-small cell lung cancer. The sample consisted of PBMCs, taken before or after stereotactic body radiation therapy (not recorded which). V is TRBV11-3 and J is TRBJ2-3, with D hard to call. CDR3 residues: CASSFSLIDTQYF. The CDR3, as DNA: TGTGCCAGCAGCTTTTCTCTGATAGATACGCAGTATTTT.